The 19 T cell receptor beta chains below all came from one sample that was sequenced in a study of Graves' ophthalmopathy and Graves' hyperthyroidism. As the template, RNA transcripts were used to amplify TCR beta CDR3 regions. HTBI-primed RT-PCR formed the first round, and a multiplex PCR formed the second. Each CDR3 protein gets one entry after TCRdb re-called the multiplex PCR reads with MiXCR. Of some 15,000 distinct CDR3 sequences in the sample, around 50% were seen once. The material sequenced was peripheral blood. Receptor source: a woman younger than 45 with Graves' ophthalmopathy.

The genes are TRBV7-3 and TRBJ2-1; 10 nucleotides agree with TRBD2. V lost 6 bases to trimming and J lost 4 bases; unmatched junction nucleotides: 6. The germline V gene has CDR1 SGHTA and CDR2 FQGTGA. The CDR3 consists of 15 residues. The CDR3 DNA is TGTGCCAGCAGTACCGGGACTAGCGCGTACAATGAGCAGTTCTTC. Its translation is CASSTGTSAYNEQFF.

This clonotype occurred a few times. J is TRBJ2-2 and V is TRBV7-2; 12 bases fit TRBD2. Trimming removed 3 bases from V and 6 bases from J; junction bases left unmatched: 2. The CDR3 is made up of 15 amino acids. Germline CDR1 is SGHTA and CDR2 is FQGNSA. The CDR3 nucleotides read TGTGCCAGCAGCTTGACTAGCGGGAGTGCCGGGGAGCTGTTTTTT. Translation gives CASSLTSGSAGELFF.

Remarks on this clonotype: Compared with germline, one end of the junction differs, possibly owing to a read error. The rearrangement links TRBV10-3 to TRBJ2-3; D is undetermined. Germline-derived CDR1 and CDR2 are ENHRY and SYGVKD. CDR3 length equals 14 residues. In DNA form, the CDR3 reads TGTGCCATCAGTAAACGGGCTAACACAGATACGCAGTACTTT. It is translated as CAISKRANTDTQYF.

Here the CDR3 DNA reads TGTGCCAGCAGCCTGGGACTAGCGGGAGGGAGTGATACGCAGTATTTT. Its translation is CASSLGLAGGSDTQYF. The chain has TRBV7-9 and TRBJ2-3, with 16 bases fitting TRBD2. Germline V lookup: CDR1 SEHNR, CDR2 FQNEAQ (reference sequence). The trim removed 5 bases at V and 6 bases at J, leaving 5 bases unmatched. The CDR3 is 16 residues long.

By its share, this clonotype is medium-sized. The V gene is TRBV5-1, the J gene TRBJ2-3; D is ambiguous. CDR3 length equals 15 residues. Germline CDR1 reads SGHRS; CDR2 reads YFSETQ. V was pared by 6 bases and J by 0 bases, with 14 bases between. This CDR3 is CASTELASSTDTQYF. The CDR3 DNA is TGCGCCAGCACCGAATTGGCGTCTAGCACAGATACGCAGTATTTT.

The V and J genes are TRBV9 and TRBJ2-7; D unclear. Trimming stripped 6 bases from V and 5 bases from J, with 0 bases between. The germline gives CDR1 SGDLS, CDR2 YYNGEE. The CDR3 sequence is 8 residues long. The CDR3 reads CASNEQYV. The CDR3 DNA reads as TGTGCCAGCAACGAGCAGTACGTC.

The V and J genes are TRBV5-1 and TRBJ2-5; 10 nucleotides align to TRBD1. The length of the CDR3 is 13 residues. CDR1 is SGHRS and CDR2 is YFSETQ in the germline V gene. With 4 bases clipped from V and 5 bases from J, the junction kept 2 bases outside the gene matches. The CDR3 loop reads CASSVTGGETQYF. DNA of the CDR3: TGCGCCAGCAGCGTGACAGGGGGCGAGACCCAGTACTTC.

In this sample, this clonotype turned up a few times. The chain combines TRBV5-1 with TRBJ2-3; TRBD2 might be the D (6 bases). Germline-derived CDR1 and CDR2 are SGHRS and YFSETQ. The CDR3 covers 14 residues. Trimming cost V 4 bases and J 3 bases, with 12 bases left between them. CDR3 sequence (DNA): TGCGCCAGCAGCCCCGGGAGTTGGACAGATACGCAGTATTTT. Translation: CASSPGSWTDTQYF.

V and J are TRBV7-9 and TRBJ2-3; TRBD2 is a possible D gene (6 bases). V gave up 5 bases and J gave up 1 base, with 10 bases separating them. The CDR3 sequence is 14 residues long. The germline CDR1 and CDR2 sequences are SEHNR and FQNEAQ (reference sequence). Written as DNA, the CDR3 is TGTGCCAGCAGCCGCCCGGGGGGCACAGATACGCAGTATTTT. Protein sequence: CASSRPGGTDTQYF.

The CDR3, as DNA: TGCGCCAGCAGTGAGTCCGGTGGCCAGCCCCAGCATTTT. This translates into CASSESGGQPQHF. The chain links TRBV10-1 to TRBJ1-5; D not certain. Germline V gene data show CDR1 as WNHNN and CDR2 as SYGVQD (reference sequence). V gave up 0 bases and J gave up 7 bases, with 7 bases separating them. This CDR3 region has 13 residues.

The chain employs TRBV2 and TRBJ2-7, with D tentatively TRBD2 (5 bases). V shed 6 bases and J shed 4 bases, with 10 bases lying between them. CDR1 is SNHLY and CDR2 is FYNNEI in the germline V gene. CDR3 length equals 12 residues. The CDR3 bases are TGTGCCAGCAGGCTGACGGGGTACGAGCAGTACTTC. It yields the protein CASRLTGYEQYF. The full variable domain, with the rest looked up from reference TRBV2 and TRBJ2-7, is EPEVTQTPSHQVTQMGQEVILRCVPISNHLYFYWYRQILGQKVEFLVSFYNNEISEKSEIFDDQFSVERPDGSNFTLKIRSTKLEDSAMYFCASRLTGYEQYFGPGTRLTVT.

As concerns this clonotype: Relative to the germline gene, one junction end is altered; a read error may explain this. V usage is TRBV19 and J usage is TRBJ2-1; D is unresolved. Germline values: CDR1 LNHDA, CDR2 SQIVND (reference sequence). This CDR3 spans 13 amino acids. CDR3 bases: TGTGCCAGTAGTACGGAACAGTACAAAGAGCAGTTTTTC. Translation: CASSTEQYKEQFF. The entire variable domain, with the rest obtained from reference TRBV19 and TRBJ2-1, is as follows: DGGITQSPKYLFRKEGQNVTLSCEQNLNHDAMYWYRQDPGQGLRLIYYSQIVNDFQKGDIAEGYSVSREKKESFPLTVTSAQKNPTAFYLCASSTEQYKEQFFGPGTRLTVL.

The gene calls are TRBV11-1 and TRBJ2-5; D tentatively fits TRBD1 or TRBD2 (5 bases each). Trimming shortened V by 1 base and J by 2 bases, and 11 bases separated the two germline ends. This CDR3 contains 15 residues. Germline values: CDR1 SGHAT, CDR2 FQDESV (reference sequence). CDR3 loop: CASSLVGTYQETQYF. CDR3 sequence (DNA): TGTGCCAGCAGCTTAGTCGGGACGTATCAAGAGACCCAGTACTTC.

A few counts support this clonotype. The genes are TRBV20-1 and TRBJ1-2, with D maybe TRBD1 (6 bases). The V gene's germline CDR1 is DFQATT and CDR2 SNEGSKA (reference sequence). The CDR3 covers 12 residues. Trimming cost V 2 bases and J 7 bases, with 11 bases left between them. The CDR3 DNA reads as TGCAGTGCTAGATCAGGGGACGGTGGCTACACCTTC. Encoded protein: CSARSGDGGYTF.

For this clonotype: A much larger clone lies one base from this, so it may be a read error. CDR3 nucleotide sequence: TGTGCCACCGGCAGAGATGGGGTAGCGGCGAACACCGGGGAGCTGTTTTTT. It is translated as CATGRDGVAANTGELFF. This chain links TRBV15 with TRBJ2-2, with TRBD2 as a possible D gene (6 bases). The CDR3 is 17 residues long. Germline-derived CDR1 and CDR2 are LNHNV and YYDKDF (reference sequence).

The chain uses TRBV2 and TRBJ2-1; 10 positions match TRBD1. V lost 9 bases, J lost 10 bases, and 12 bases stayed unmatched. The CDR3 contains 14 residues. Germline values: CDR1 SNHLY, CDR2 FYNNEI. The CDR3, as DNA: TGTGCCAGAACCGGACAGGGGGGGTCGGGGGAGCAGTTCTTC. Translation: CARTGQGGSGEQFF.

This clonotype was counted only a few times. The V gene is TRBV28, the J gene TRBJ1-5, with D maybe TRBD1 (5 bases). Trimming took 3 bases from V and 9 from J, leaving 15 bases between them. This CDR3 is 14 amino acids long. Per the germline V gene, CDR1 is MDHEN and CDR2 is SYDVKM. CDR3 loop: CASSLGQGYRPQHF. In DNA, the CDR3 is TGTGCCAGCAGTTTGGGGCAGGGTTATAGGCCCCAGCATTTT.

The chain is built from TRBV20-1 and TRBJ2-3; D may be TRBD1 or TRBD2 (7 bases each). Germline values: CDR1 DFQATT, CDR2 SNEGSKA (reference sequence). The V end was cut by 6 bases, the J end by 4 bases, with 29 bases between. The CDR3 is made up of 18 amino acids. In DNA form, the CDR3 reads TGCAGTGCGGTCTGGGGGAGGGTGAAGGGGGCGGACGCAGATACGCAGTATTTT. Protein product: CSAVWGRVKGADADTQYF.

The rearrangement joins TRBV25-1 to TRBJ2-7; D is perhaps TRBD1 or TRBD2 (5 bases each). CDR3 length: 16 residues. V was trimmed by 5 bases and J by 2 bases, leaving 19 bases between them. CDR1 and CDR2 from the germline V gene are MGHDK and SYGVNS. CDR3 protein: CASSLYEGTDTYEQYF. Here the CDR3 DNA reads TGTGCCAGCAGTCTGTATGAGGGGACCGATACCTACGAGCAGTACTTC.